The 3 T cell receptor beta chains given below trace back to one sample, sequenced in a study of CD8+CD57+ T cells in acquired aplastic anemia (dated by TCRdb to about 2018). TCRdb records Illumina HiSeq 2000 as the sequencer. TCR beta VDJ combination and CDR3 sequence profiling used genomic DNA as the template. TCRdb reworked the public reads: Q25 trimming with fastp, MiXCR clone assembly, productive beta chains retained. Entries that share a CDR3 protein sequence are merged under the most common genes and DNA. The sample table shows about 160,000 distinct CDR3 sequences, and approximately 44% are seen once. The leading ten clones occupy 1.1% of the sample. Sequencing was carried out using sorted CD4+, CD8+, or CD8+CD57+ T cells (not recorded which) from PBMCs. These receptors all stem from a human donor in good health.

Notes on this clonotype: With a much larger clone just one base away, this may be a read error. V gene TRBV5-6 combines with J gene TRBJ1-6, with 7 bases aligning to TRBD1. Trimming cost V 2 bases and J 11 bases; bases outside gene matches: 13. CDR3 size: 16 residues. CDR1 SGHDT and CDR2 YYEEEE come from the germline V gene. The CDR3 bases are TGTGCCAGCAGCTTTGCCCCGGGACAGACGGATCCACCCCTCCACTTT. Its translation is CASSFAPGQTDPPLHF.

Ten or more counts support this clonotype. The chain is built from TRBV5-6 and TRBJ2-3; D is possibly TRBD1 (6 bases). This CDR3 region has 16 residues. CDR1 is SGHDT and CDR2 is YYEEEE in the germline V gene. With 3 bases removed from V and 4 bases from J, the gap between germline ends came to 18 bases. The CDR3 DNA follows: TGTGCCAGCAGCTCCCCCCCCGGTGGGGGCGCAGATACGCAGTATTTT. Protein sequence: CASSSPPGGGADTQYF.

V gene TRBV11-1 combines with J gene TRBJ2-1, with TRBD2 as a possible D gene (6 bases). CDR1 is SGHAT and CDR2 is FQDESV in the germline V gene (reference sequence). The CDR3 is 14 amino acids. V lost 4 bases, J lost 10 bases, and 17 bases lay in between. CDR3 in amino acids: CASSSPPLRDEQFF. The CDR3 DNA reads TGTGCCAGCAGCTCCCCCCCTTTGCGGGACGAGCAGTTCTTC.